This T cell receptor beta chain was sequenced for a study of vaccination effects on CD4 cells after COVID-19. Study summary: The study obtained samples from two convalescent patients 16 days and one week before vaccination. Study-level points and caveats: By a late point after vaccination, infection- and vaccine-induced clones had shrunk markedly through clonal contraction.

This clone appeared a single time. Its antigen remains unknown. V lost 1 base, J lost 1 base, and 8 bases lay in between. Germline-derived CDR1 and CDR2 are SGDLS and YYNGEE. This CDR3 region has 14 residues. Clones were sequenced by immunoSEQ multiplex PCR, and TCRdb holds only the in-frame ones, with some missing. The sample records roughly 70,000 clones, roughly 73% being singletons. CD4+ T cells specific for antigen were expanded with viral peptide pools by the ViraFEST assay before sequencing. Having been cultured for 10 days, the cells underwent CD4+ T cell isolation. The person was diagnosed with PCR-confirmed SARS-CoV-2 infection between March and December 2020. With roughly 9.1 ug/ml peptides and about 9.5 IU/ml IL-2, fewer than 2.5 million PBMC per well were cultured. Serving as negative control culture was an HIV-1 Nef peptide pool.

Material: CD4+ T cells from PBMCs cultured with HIV peptides, obtained before COVID-19 vaccination. Subset described: HIV-1 Nef peptide pool negative control/reference culture. The sequence was collected from a human donor who had a prior SARS-CoV-2 infection. The chain couples TRBV9 to TRBJ1-1; D is ambiguous. Here the CDR3 reads CASSVSVGNTEAFF. The CDR3 coding sequence is TGTGCCAGCAGCGTAAGTGTGGGGAACACTGAAGCTTTCTTT.